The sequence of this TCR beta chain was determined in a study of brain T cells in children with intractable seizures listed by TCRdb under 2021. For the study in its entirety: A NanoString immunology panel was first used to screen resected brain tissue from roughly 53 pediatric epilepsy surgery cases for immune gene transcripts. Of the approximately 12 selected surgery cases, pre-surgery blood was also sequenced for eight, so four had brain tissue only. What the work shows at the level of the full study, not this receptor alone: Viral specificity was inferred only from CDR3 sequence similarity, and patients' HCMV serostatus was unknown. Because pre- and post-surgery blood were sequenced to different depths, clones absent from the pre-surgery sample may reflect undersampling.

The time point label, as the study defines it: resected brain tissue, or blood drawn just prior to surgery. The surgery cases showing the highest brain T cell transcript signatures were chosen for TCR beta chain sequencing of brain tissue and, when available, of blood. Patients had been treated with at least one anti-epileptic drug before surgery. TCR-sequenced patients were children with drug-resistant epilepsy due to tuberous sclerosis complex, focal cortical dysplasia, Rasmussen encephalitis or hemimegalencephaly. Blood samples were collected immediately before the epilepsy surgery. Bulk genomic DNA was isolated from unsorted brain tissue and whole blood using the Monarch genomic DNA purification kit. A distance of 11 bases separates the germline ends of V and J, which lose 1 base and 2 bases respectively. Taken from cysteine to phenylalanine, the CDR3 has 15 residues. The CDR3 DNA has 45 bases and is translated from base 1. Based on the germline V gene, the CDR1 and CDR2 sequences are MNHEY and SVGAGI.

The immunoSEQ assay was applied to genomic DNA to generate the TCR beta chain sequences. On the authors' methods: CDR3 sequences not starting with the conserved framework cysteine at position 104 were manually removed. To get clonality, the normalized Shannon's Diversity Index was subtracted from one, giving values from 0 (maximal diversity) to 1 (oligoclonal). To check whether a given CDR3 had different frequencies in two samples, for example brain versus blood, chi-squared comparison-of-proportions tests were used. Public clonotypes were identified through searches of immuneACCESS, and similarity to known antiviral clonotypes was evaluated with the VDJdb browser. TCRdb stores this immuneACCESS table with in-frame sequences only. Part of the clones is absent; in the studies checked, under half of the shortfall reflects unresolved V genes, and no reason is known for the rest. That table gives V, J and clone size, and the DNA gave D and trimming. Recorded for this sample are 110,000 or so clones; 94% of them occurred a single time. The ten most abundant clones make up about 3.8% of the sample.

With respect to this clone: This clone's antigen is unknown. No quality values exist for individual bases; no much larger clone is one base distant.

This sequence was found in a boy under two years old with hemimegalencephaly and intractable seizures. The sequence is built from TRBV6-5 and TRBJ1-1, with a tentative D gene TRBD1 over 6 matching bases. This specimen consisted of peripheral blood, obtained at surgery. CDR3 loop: CASSYFGGANTEAFF. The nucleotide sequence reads TGTGCCAGCAGTTACTTCGGGGGCGCTAACACTGAAGCTTTCTTT.